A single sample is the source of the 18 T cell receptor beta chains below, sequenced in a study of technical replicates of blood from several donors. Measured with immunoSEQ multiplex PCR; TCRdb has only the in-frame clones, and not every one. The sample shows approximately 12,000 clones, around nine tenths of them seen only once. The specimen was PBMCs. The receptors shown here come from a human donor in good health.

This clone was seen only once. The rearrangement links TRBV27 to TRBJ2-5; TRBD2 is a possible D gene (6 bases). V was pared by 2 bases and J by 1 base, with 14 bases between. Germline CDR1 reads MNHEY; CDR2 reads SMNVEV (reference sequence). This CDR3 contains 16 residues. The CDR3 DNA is TGTGCCAGCAGTTTAAGCGGGTACCGCTCCCAAGAGACCCAGTACTTC. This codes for CASSLSGYRSQETQYF.

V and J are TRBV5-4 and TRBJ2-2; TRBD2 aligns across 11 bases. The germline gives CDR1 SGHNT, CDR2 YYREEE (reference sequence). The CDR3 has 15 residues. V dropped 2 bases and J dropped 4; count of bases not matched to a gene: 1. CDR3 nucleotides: TGTGCCAGCAGCTTACTAGCGGGAGTCACCGGGGAGCTGTTTTTT. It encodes CASSLLAGVTGELFF.

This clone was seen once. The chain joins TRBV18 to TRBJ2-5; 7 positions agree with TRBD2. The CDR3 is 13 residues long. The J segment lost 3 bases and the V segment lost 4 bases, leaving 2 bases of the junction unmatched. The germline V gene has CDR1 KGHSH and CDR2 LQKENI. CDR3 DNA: TGTGCCAGCTCACTTGGGAGGGAAGAGACCCAGTACTTC. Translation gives CASSLGREETQYF.

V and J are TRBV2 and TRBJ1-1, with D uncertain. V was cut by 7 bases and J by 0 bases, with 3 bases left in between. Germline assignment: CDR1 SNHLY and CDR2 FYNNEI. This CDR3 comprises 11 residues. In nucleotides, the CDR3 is TGTGCCAGCACGGTGAACACTGAAGCTTTCTTT. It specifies CASTVNTEAFF.

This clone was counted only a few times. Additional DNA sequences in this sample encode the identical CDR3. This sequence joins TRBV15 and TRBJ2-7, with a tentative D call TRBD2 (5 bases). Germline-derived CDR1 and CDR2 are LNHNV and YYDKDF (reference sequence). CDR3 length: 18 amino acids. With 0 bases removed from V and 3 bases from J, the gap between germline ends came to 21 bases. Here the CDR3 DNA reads TGTGCCACCAGCAGAGAAAGATACCCCTACGGGATGGGCTACGAGCAGTACTTC. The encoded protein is CATSRERYPYGMGYEQYF.

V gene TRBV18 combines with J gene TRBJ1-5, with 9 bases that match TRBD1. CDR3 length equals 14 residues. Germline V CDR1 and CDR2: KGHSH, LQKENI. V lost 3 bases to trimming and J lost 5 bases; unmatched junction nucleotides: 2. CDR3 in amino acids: CASSPGQGHQPQHF. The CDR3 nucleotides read TGTGCCAGCTCACCCGGACAGGGGCATCAGCCCCAGCATTTT.

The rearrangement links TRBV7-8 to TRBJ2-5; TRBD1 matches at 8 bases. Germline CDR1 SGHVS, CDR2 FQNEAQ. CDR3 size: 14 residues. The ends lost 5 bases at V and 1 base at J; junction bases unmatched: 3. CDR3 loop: CASSQGAVQETQYF. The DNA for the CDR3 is TGTGCCAGCAGCCAGGGGGCGGTCCAAGAGACCCAGTACTTC.

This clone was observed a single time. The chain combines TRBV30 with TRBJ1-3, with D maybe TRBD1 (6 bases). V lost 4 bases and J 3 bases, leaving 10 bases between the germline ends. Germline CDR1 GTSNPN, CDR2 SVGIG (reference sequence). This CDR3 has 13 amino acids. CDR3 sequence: CAWTQGGGNTIYF. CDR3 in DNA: TGTGCCTGGACACAAGGGGGTGGAAACACCATATATTTT.

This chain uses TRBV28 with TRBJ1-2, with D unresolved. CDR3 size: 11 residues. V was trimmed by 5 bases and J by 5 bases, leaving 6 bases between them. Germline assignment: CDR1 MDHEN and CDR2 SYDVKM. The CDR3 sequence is CASSPGYGYTF. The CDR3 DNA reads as TGTGCCAGCAGTCCAGGTTATGGCTACACCTTC.

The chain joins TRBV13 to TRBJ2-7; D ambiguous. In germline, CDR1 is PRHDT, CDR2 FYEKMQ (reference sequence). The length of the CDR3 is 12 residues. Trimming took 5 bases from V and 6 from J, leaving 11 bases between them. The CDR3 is CASSPRLGEQYF. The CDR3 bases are TGTGCCAGCAGCCCACGACTTGGCGAGCAGTACTTC.

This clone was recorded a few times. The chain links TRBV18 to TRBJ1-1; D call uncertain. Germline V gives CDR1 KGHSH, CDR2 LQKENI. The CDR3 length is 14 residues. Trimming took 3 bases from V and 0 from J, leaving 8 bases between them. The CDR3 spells CASSPGGMNTEAFF. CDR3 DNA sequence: TGTGCCAGCTCACCCGGCGGCATGAACACTGAAGCTTTCTTT.

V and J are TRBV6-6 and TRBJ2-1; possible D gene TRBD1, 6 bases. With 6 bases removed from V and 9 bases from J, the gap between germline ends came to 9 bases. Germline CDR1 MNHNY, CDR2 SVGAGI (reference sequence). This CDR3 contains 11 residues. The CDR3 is CASSTGREQFF. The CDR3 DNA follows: TGTGCCAGCAGCACAGGGCGTGAGCAGTTCTTC.

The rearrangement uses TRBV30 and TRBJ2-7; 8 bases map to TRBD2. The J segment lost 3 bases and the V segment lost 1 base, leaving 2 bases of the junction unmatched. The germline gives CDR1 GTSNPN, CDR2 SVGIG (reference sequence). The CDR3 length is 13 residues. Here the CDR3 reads CAWSEAGGYEQYF. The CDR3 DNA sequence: TGTGCCTGGAGTGAGGCGGGAGGCTACGAGCAGTACTTC.

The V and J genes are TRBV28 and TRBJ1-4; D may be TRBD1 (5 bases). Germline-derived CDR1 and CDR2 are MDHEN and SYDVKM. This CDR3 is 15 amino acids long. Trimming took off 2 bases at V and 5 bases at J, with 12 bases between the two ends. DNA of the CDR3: TGTGCCAGCAGTTTACCCCGGGGGGGGAATGAAAAACTGTTTTTT. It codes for CASSLPRGGNEKLFF.

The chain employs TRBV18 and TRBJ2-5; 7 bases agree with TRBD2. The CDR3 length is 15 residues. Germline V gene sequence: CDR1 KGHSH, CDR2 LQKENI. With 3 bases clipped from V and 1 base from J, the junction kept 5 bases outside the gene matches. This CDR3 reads CASSPGGSLQETQYF. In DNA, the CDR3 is TGTGCCAGCTCACCCGGCGGGAGTCTCCAAGAGACCCAGTACTTC. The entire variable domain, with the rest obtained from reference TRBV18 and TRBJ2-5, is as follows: NAGVMQNPRHLVRRRGQEARLRCSPMKGHSHVYWYRQLPEEGLKFMVYLQKENIIDESGMPKERFSAEFPKEGPSILRIQQVVRGDSAAYFCASSPGGSLQETQYFGPGTRLLVL.

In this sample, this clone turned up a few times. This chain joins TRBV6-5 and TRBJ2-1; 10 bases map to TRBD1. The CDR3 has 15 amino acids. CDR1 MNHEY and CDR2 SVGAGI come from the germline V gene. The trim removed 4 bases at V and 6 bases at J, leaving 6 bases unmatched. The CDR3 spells CASSSRQGASNEQFF. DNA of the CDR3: TGTGCCAGCAGTTCAAGACAGGGGGCTTCCAATGAGCAGTTCTTC.

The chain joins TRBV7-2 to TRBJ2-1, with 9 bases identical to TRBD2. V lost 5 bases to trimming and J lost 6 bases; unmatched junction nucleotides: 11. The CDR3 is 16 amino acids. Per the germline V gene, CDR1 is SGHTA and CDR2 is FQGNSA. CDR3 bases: TGTGCCAGCAGCCCCCTACCCGGACTAGCGATCAATGAGCAGTTCTTC. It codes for CASSPLPGLAINEQFF.

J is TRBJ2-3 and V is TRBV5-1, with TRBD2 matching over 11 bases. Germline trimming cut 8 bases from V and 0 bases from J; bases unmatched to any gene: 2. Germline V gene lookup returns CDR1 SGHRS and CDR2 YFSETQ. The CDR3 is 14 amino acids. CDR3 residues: CASRLAGSTDTQYF. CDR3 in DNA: TGCGCCAGTCGACTAGCGGGAAGCACAGATACGCAGTATTTT. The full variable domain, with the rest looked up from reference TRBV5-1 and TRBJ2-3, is KAGVTQTPRYLIKTRGQQVTLSCSPISGHRSVSWYQQTPGQGLQFLFEYFSETQRNKGNFPGRFSGRQFSNSRSEMNVSTLELGDSALYLCASRLAGSTDTQYFGPGTRLTVL.